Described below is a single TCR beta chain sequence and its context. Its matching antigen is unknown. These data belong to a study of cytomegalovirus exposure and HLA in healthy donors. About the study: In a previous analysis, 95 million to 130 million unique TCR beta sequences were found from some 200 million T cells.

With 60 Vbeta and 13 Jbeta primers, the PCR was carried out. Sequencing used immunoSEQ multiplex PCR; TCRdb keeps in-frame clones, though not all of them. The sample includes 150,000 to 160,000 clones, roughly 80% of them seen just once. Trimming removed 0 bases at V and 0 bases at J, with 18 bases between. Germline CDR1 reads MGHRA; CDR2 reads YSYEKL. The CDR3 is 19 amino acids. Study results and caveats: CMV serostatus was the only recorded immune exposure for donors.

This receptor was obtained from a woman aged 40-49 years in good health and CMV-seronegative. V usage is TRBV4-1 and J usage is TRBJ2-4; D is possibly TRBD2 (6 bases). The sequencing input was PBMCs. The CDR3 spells CASSQDRGTEAIAKNIQYF. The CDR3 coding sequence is TGCGCCAGCAGCCAAGATCGGGGGACGGAAGCCATAGCCAAAAACATTCAGTACTTC.